These 6 T cell receptor beta chains came from one sample sequenced in a study of CD8+CD57+ T cells in acquired aplastic anemia. Genomic DNA constituted the template upon which TCR beta VDJ and CDR3 profiling was performed. TCRdb fed the reads into MiXCR, producing one record per CDR3 protein. This table holds about 160,000 distinct CDR3 sequences, 40% to 60% found once. Previously, flow cytometry had revealed CD8+CD57+ cell expansion in the patients chosen for sequencing. Sequencing was carried out using sorted CD4+, CD8+, or CD8+CD57+ T cells (not recorded which) from PBMCs. These receptor sequences come from a human donor with aplastic anemia.

The chain links TRBV20-1 to TRBJ1-3; TRBD1 might be the D (5 bases). The CDR3 has 15 residues. The V and J ends lost 5 bases and 3 bases respectively, with 17 bases between them. Looked up from germline, CDR1 is DFQATT and CDR2 is SNEGSKA (reference sequence). CDR3 protein: CSAGMNRGGGNTIYF. The CDR3 DNA reads TGCAGTGCTGGGATGAATAGGGGAGGTGGAAACACCATATATTTT.

The J gene is TRBJ2-5, the V gene TRBV7-8; D is unclear. Trimming removed 5 bases at V and 5 bases at J, with 15 bases between. Germline assignment: CDR1 SGHVS and CDR2 FQNEAQ. The CDR3 has 14 residues. In DNA, the CDR3 is TGTGCCAGCAGCCCACGGGTGTCGAGGGAGACCCAGTACTTC. It is translated as CASSPRVSRETQYF. Drawing the rest from reference TRBV7-8 and TRBJ2-5, the complete variable domain is GAGVSQSPRYKVAKRGQDVALRCDPISGHVSLFWYQQALGQGPEFLTYFQNEAQLDKSGLPSDRFFAERPEGSVSTLKIQRTQQEDSAVYLCASSPRVSRETQYFGPGTRLLVL.

This clonotype was seen at least ten times. The V and J genes are TRBV19 and TRBJ1-1, with D possibly matching TRBD1 (6 bases). This CDR3 region has 13 residues. Germline CDR1 reads LNHDA; CDR2 reads SQIVND (reference sequence). V was shortened by 5 bases and J by 3 bases, with 10 bases between the two germline ends. The CDR3 here is CASSPGADTEAFF. The CDR3 coding sequence is TGTGCCAGTAGTCCGGGGGCGGACACTGAAGCTTTCTTT.

This clonotype showed up many times. The V call is TRBV19, the J call TRBJ2-3; D unresolved. Trimming removed 3 bases at V and 8 bases at J, with 12 bases between. This CDR3 is 13 amino acids long. CDR1 is LNHDA and CDR2 is SQIVND in the germline V gene (reference sequence). Written as DNA, the CDR3 is TGTGCCAGTAGTATCCCCGGCCCGGGTACGCAGTATTTT. This sequence encodes CASSIPGPGTQYF.

The chain joins TRBV7-6 to TRBJ2-7; 10 bases are shared with TRBD1. The germline V gene encodes CDR1 SGHVS and CDR2 FNYEAQ. Germline trimming cut 5 bases from V and 5 bases from J; bases unmatched to any gene: 9. CDR3 length equals 15 residues. In nucleotides, the CDR3 is TGTGCCAGCAGCCTACCGACAGGGGGCAGGGACGAGCAGTACTTC. Translating gives CASSLPTGGRDEQYF.

The genes are TRBV7-9 and TRBJ2-3; D ambiguous. The CDR3 has 15 amino acids. Deletions cut 5 bases from V and 3 bases from J, with 15 bases between. Germline V gene sequence: CDR1 SEHNR, CDR2 FQNEAQ (reference sequence). CDR3 residues: CASSPFVVETDTQYF. CDR3 nucleotide sequence: TGTGCCAGCAGCCCTTTTGTCGTGGAAACAGATACGCAGTATTTT.